This T cell receptor (beta chain) was found in a study of T cell repertoires in cytomegalovirus infection (dated by TCRdb to between 2017 and 2020). General notes on the study: Alongside well-studied HLA-B-restricted epitopes, the peptide stimulations were aimed at recently identified HLA-C-restricted CMV epitopes, whose presentation resists viral immunomodulation. The HLA type of each donor mattered for the analysis, because public TCR beta signatures pointed to carriage of CMV infection along with the matching HLA type.

In the paper's terms, the treatment or condition label means: in vitro stimulation with specific CMV peptide epitopes to enrich CMV-specific T cells. The study at large found these results: The ex vivo response was dominated by HLA-C-restricted CMV-specific TCR beta clonotypes, which also provided the single most frequent clonotype in two of eight donors. Carriers of CMV infection plus the relevant HLA type were discriminated by the cumulative frequency of public TCR beta family members in the study cohort and in an independent approximately 360-donor cohort.

The V end loses 5 bases and the J end loses 8 bases, and a stretch of 12 bases separates them. The CDR3 holds 12 amino acids from the cysteine to the phenylalanine. Just CDR3 DNA is preserved here, 36 bases in frame from base 1. Comments on this clonotype: Its antigen specificity is not known. No base quality values were provided; no much bigger clone lies one nucleotide off.

TCRdb lists the instrument as Illumina HiSeq 1500. TCRdb's own reprocessing of the public reads used fastp at Q25 and MiXCR and kept productive beta chains. Records with the same CDR3 protein are collapsed into one entry carrying the most frequent genes and DNA. For this sample the table gives hundreds of thousands of distinct CDR3 sequences, of which 40% to 50% were detected only once. The ten largest account for about 39% of the sample. The chain employs TRBV12-3 or TRBV12-4 and TRBJ1-2; the D gene cannot be resolved reliably. The sequence derives from a human donor in good health (CMV status not recorded). Some clones in this sample may be carry-over from other donors' samples. The sample in question was cultured PBMCs, obtained from culture after CMV antigen stimulation. The DNA sequence is as follows: TGTGCCAGCAGTGTCCCAAGGACGGGCTACACCTTC. It specifies CASSVPRTGYTF.